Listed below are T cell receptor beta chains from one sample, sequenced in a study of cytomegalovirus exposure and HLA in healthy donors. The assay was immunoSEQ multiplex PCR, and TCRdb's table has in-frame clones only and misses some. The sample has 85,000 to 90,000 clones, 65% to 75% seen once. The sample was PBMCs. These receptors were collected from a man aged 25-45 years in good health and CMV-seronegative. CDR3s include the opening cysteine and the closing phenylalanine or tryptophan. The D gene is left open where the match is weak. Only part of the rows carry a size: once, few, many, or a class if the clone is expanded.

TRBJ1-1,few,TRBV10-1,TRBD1,TGCGCCAGCAGCCCCGGGACAGCCGAAGCTTTCTTT,CASSPGTAEAFF
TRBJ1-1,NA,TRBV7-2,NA,TGTGCCAGCAGCTCACAGGGGAACACTGAAGCTTTCTTT,CASSSQGNTEAFF
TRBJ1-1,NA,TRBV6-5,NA,TGTGCCAGCAGTTACGTTCGTCAGGGGTCCACTGAAGCTTTCTTT,CASSYVRQGSTEAFF
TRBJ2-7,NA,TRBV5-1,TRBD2,TGCGCCAGCAGACTAGCGTTAAGCTCCTACGAGCAGTACTTC,CASRLALSSYEQYF
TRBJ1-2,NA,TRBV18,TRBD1,TGTGCCAGCTCCCCCAATCCCGGGACAGGGAACTATGGCTACACCTTC,CASSPNPGTGNYGYTF
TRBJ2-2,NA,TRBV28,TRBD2,TGTGCCAGCAGTTTCCTCCTCCGCGGGGGACACACCGGGGAGCTGTTTTTT,CASSFLLRGGHTGELFF
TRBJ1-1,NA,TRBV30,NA,TGTGCCTGGAGTGTACTGGAGGGAGGAATGGACACTGAAGCTTTCTTT,CAWSVLEGGMDTEAFF
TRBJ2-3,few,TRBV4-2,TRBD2,TGTGCCAGCAGCCCCACTCTAGCGGGAGGGAGCACAGATACGCAGTATTTT,CASSPTLAGGSTDTQYF
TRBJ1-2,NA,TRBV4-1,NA,TGCGCCAGCAGCCAGCCGACAGAGCACTATGGCTACACCTTC,CASSQPTEHYGYTF
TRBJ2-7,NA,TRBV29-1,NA,TGCAGCGTTGGGACAGCTTCCTACGAGCAGTACTTC,CSVGTASYEQYF
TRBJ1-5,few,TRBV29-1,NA,TGCAGCGTATTATGGGAGGTAGGGCAGCCCCAGCATTTT,CSVLWEVGQPQHF
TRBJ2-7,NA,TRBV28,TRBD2,TGTGCCAGCAGATCCGGACTAGCGGGGGTGTTCGAGCAGTACTTC,CASRSGLAGVFEQYF
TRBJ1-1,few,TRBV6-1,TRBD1,TGTGCCAGCAGTCGACAGGGTAAGATGACTGAAGCTTTCTTT,CASSRQGKMTEAFF
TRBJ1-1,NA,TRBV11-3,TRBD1,TGTGCCAGCACCTCCATGAGGGCAGGGGGTGAAGCTTTCTTT,CASTSMRAGGEAFF
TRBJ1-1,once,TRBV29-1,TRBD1,TGCAGCGTTGGAGGGGCGGACAGGGGGGGCACTGAAGCTTTCTTT,CSVGGADRGGTEAFF
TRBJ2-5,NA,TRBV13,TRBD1,TGTGCCAGCAGCTACCGACAGGGGGCGAGGGAGACCCAGTACTTC,CASSYRQGARETQYF
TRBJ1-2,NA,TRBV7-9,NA,TGTGCCAGCAGCCCGGATCCAGGACGCTTAGGGGTTGGCTACACCTTC,CASSPDPGRLGVGYTF
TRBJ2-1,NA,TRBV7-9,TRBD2,TGTGCCAGCAGCCCCGGGGGGGCGCGTAATGAGCAGTTCTTC,CASSPGGARNEQFF
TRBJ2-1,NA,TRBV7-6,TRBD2,TGTGCCAGCAGCTTAGTGGGTGCCGGGGGGGCCGGTAATGAGCAGTTCTTC,CASSLVGAGGAGNEQFF